This TCR beta chain originates from a study of cytomegalovirus exposure and HLA in healthy donors. The study's findings and limits: Investigators reported fewer than 200 TCR beta chains as tied to cytomegalovirus. According to reports, the classifier identified cytomegalovirus status with high specificity and sensitivity. For most TCR sequences rarity was the rule, although some public TCRs occurred in many donors.

In germline, CDR1 is SGHRS, CDR2 YFSETQ. V trimming: 4 bases; J trimming: 2 bases; junction bases outside the gene matches: 3. This CDR3 contains 15 residues. Details on this clone: Antigen unknown.

Profiling relied on immunoSEQ multiplex PCR, and the TCRdb table lists in-frame clones only, not all of them. The table includes 210,000 or so clones, 70% to 90% detected once. This sequence originates from a woman aged 18-30 years in good health and CMV-seronegative. This chain links TRBV5-1 with TRBJ2-1; TRBD2 matches at 10 bases. The sequenced sample consisted of PBMCs. The CDR3 nucleotides are TGCGCCAGCAGCCCTCTAGCGGGAGCCTACAATGAGCAGTTCTTC. This gives the protein CASSPLAGAYNEQFF.